This T cell receptor (beta chain) is from a study of Ad26.COV2.S vaccination and SARS-CoV-2 variants. Broader study findings: Substantial breadth in spike-specific CD8+ and CD4+ T cell responses was reportedly seen after vaccination. Placebo and vaccine recipients had non-spike TCR breadth that was similar.

Treatment meaning: about 20 received Ad26.COV2.S at low or high dose, single or two shots; 5 received placebo; per-sample allocation not given. On day 63 after the first injection, vaccine and placebo recipients gave samples. Wuhan-strain spike was delivered by a replication-incompetent Ad26 vector. As to this clone: What it binds is not known.

Clones were read by immunoSEQ multiplex PCR, and TCRdb kept only the in-frame ones, dropping some. The table has about 350,000 clones, 88% seen once. CDR3 length: 15 residues. Germline V gene sequence: CDR1 MNHEY, CDR2 SMNVEV (reference sequence). Trimming took 7 bases from V and 5 from J, leaving 20 bases between them. The sample was peripheral blood, taken in a trial of Ad26.COV2.S vaccine versus placebo. The TCR originated in a person between 18 and 60 years old who received the Ad26.COV2.S COVID-19 vaccine or a placebo. The rearrangement links TRBV27 to TRBJ1-1; no definite D call. In nucleotides, the CDR3 is TGTGCCAGCACCACAATCAACTACGGGAGGACTGAAGCTTTCTTT. Translated, it gives CASTTINYGRTEAFF.